The subject of this entry is one T cell receptor beta chain. The data belong to a study of control samples from healthy donors and cancer patients. This table comes from immunoSEQ multiplex PCR, and its TCRdb copy is limited to in-frame clones, with some not included. The table has 180,000 or so clones, 93% seen once. V lost 3 bases, J lost 4 bases, and 9 bases lay in between. The germline V gene encodes CDR1 LNHDA and CDR2 SQIVND (reference sequence). This CDR3 contains 14 residues. Sequences were obtained from blood. V is TRBV19 and J is TRBJ1-4, with a possible D match to TRBD1 (5 bases). The sequence derives from a woman aged 60-70 years in good health. The CDR3 nucleotides are TGTGCCAGTAGTATGGGGACCGTTAATGAAAAACTGTTTTTT. As protein: CASSMGTVNEKLFF.